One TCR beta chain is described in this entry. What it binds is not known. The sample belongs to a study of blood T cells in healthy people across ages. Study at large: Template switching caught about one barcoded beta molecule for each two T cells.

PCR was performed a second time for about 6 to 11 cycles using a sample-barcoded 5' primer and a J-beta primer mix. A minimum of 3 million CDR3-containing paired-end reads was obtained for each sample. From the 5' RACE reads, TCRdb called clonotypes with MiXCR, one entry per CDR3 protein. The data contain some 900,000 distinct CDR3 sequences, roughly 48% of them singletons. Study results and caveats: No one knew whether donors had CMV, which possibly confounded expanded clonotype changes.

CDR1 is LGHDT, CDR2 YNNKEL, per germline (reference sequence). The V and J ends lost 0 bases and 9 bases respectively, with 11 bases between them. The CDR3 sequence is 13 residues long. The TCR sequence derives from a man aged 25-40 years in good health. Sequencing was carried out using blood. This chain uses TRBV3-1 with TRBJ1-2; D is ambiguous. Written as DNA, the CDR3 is TGTGCCAGCAGCCAAGATCATGGGGAAAGCTACACCTTC. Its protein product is CASSQDHGESYTF.